This T cell receptor (beta chain) is drawn from a study of blood T cell repertoires in COVID-19. Generated by immunoSEQ multiplex PCR, the TCRdb table keeps only in-frame clones and is missing some. The sample contains over 300,000 clones, around four fifths of which appear only once. The CDR3 sequence is 15 residues long. Germline V CDR1 and CDR2: SGHRS, YFSETQ. The trim removed 0 bases at V and 3 bases at J, leaving 4 bases unmatched. The sequence was collected from a woman aged 45-59 years with acute or convalescent COVID-19. The gene calls are TRBV5-1 and TRBJ2-5, with 8 bases aligning to TRBD2. Sample: peripheral blood. CDR3 loop: CASSLASGWEETQYF. CDR3 in DNA: TGCGCCAGCAGCTTGGCTAGCGGGTGGGAAGAGACCCAGTACTTC.